The clone carrying this T cell receptor (beta chain) was counted only a few times. The antigen remains unidentified. The data stem from a study of cytomegalovirus exposure and HLA in healthy donors. Findings of the study overall: In a later analysis, at a false discovery rate of 0.05, 16,951 TCR beta sequences were associated with HLA alleles. Listed as cytomegalovirus-associated were about 160 TCR beta chains.

This PCR relied on a set of 60 Vbeta primers and 13 Jbeta primers. TCRdb's copy holds only in-frame clones and misses some; the assay was immunoSEQ multiplex PCR. Found here are under 130,000 clones, under 85% of them singletons; the top ten hold around 2.1%. This TCR came from a man aged 30 to 45 in good health and CMV-seronegative. The sample consisted of PBMCs.

CDR3 nucleotide sequence: TGCGCCAGCAGCTTGGCCGACAGGGAAGATGCCGGGGAGCTGTTTTTT. Translation: CASSLADREDAGELFF. This chain joins TRBV5-1 and TRBJ2-2; 7 bases line up with TRBD1. The V gene's germline CDR1 is SGHRS and CDR2 YFSETQ. This CDR3 is 16 amino acids long. The trim removed 0 bases at V and 6 bases at J, leaving 8 bases unmatched.